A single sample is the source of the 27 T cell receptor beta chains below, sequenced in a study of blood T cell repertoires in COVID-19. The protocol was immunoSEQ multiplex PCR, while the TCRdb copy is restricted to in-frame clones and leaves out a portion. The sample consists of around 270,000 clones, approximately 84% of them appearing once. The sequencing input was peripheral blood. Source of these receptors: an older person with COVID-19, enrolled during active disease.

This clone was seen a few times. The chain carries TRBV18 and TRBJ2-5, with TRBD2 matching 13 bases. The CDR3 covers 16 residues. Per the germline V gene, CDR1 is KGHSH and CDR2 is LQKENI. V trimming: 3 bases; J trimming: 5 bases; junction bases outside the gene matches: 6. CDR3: CASSPRLAGGWETQYF. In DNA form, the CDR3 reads TGTGCCAGCTCACCGAGACTAGCGGGAGGATGGGAGACCCAGTACTTC.

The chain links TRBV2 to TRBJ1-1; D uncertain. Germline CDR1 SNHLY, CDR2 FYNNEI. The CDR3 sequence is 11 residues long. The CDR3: CASGIDTEAFF. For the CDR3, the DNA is TGTGCGTCGGGGATCGACACTGAAGCTTTCTTT.

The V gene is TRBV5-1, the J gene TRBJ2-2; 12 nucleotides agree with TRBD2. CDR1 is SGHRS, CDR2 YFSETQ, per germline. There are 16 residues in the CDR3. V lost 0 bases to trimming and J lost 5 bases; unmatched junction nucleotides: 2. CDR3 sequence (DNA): TGCGCCAGCAGCTTGGGAGGACTAGCGGGAACCGGGGAGCTGTTTTTT. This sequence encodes CASSLGGLAGTGELFF.

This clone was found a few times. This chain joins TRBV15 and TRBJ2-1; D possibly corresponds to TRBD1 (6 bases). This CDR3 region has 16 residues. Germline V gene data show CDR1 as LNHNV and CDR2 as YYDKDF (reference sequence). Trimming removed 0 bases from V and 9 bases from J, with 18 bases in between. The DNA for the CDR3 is TGTGCCACCAGCAGAGATAGGACAGTTGAAGGGGTTGAGCAGTTCTTC. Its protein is CATSRDRTVEGVEQFF.

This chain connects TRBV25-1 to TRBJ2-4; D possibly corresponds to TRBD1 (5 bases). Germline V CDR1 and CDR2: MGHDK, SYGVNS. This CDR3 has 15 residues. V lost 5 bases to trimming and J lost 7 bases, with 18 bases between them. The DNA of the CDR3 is TGTGCCAGCAGTTCTACATGGGAACAGGTTAACATTCAGTACTTC. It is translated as CASSSTWEQVNIQYF.

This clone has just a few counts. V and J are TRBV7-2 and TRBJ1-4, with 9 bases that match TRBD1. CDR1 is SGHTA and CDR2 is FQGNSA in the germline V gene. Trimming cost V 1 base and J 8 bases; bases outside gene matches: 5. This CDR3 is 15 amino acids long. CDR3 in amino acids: CASSLVGQGMEKLFF. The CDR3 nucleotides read TGTGCCAGCAGCTTAGTGGGACAGGGCATGGAAAAACTGTTTTTT.

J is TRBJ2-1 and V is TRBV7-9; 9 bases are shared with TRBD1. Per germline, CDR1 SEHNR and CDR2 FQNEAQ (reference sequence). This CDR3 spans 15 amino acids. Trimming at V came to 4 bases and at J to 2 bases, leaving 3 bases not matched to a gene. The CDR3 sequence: CASSSGQGTYNEQFF. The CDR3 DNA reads TGTGCCAGCAGCTCCGGACAGGGGACCTACAATGAGCAGTTCTTC.

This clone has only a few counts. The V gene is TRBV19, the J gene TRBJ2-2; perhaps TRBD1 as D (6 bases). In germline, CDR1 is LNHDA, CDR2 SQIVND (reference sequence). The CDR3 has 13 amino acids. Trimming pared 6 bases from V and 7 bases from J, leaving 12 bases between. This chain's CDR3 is CASRTGSHGELFF. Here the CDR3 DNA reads TGTGCCAGTAGAACAGGGTCCCACGGGGAGCTGTTTTTT.

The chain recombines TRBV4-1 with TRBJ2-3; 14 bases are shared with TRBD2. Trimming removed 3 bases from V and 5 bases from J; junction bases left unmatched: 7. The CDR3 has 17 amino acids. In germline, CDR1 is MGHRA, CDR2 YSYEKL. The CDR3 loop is CASSQATSGGAVDTQYF. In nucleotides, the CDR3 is TGCGCCAGCAGCCAGGCGACTAGCGGGGGGGCAGTAGATACGCAGTATTTT.

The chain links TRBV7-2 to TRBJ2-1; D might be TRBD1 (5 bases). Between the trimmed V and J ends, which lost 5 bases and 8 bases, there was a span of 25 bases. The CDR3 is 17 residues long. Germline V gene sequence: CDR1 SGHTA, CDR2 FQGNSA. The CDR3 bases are TGTGCCAGCAGCCTTAAGGGCCAAATTCAGGGTGCCTATGAGCAGTTCTTC. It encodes CASSLKGQIQGAYEQFF.

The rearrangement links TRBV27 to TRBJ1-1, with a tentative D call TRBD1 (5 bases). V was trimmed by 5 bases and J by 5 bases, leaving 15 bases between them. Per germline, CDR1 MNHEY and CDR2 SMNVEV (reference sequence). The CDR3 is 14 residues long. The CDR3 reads CASSILNGGTEAFF. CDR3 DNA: TGTGCCAGCAGTATCCTAAACGGGGGGACTGAAGCTTTCTTT.

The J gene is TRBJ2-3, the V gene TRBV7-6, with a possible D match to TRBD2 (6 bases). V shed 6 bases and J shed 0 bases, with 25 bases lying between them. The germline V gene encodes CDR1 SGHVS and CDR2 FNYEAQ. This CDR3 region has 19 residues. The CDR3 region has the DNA TGTGCCAGCAGGACTAGAGTCGGCGGCCGGGAAGATAGCACAGATACGCAGTATTTT. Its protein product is CASRTRVGGREDSTDTQYF.

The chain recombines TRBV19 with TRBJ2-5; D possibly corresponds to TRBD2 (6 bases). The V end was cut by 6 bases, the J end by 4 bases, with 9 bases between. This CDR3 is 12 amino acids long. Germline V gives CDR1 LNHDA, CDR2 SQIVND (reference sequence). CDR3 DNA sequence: TGTGCCAGTAGCCCGGGGGTAGAGACCCAGTACTTC. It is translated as CASSPGVETQYF.

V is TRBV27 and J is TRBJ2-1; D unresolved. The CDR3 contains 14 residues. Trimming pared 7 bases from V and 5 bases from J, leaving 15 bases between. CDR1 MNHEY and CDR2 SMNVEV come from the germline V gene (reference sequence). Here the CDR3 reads CASISPTRDNEQFF. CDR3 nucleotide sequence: TGTGCCAGCATCTCACCTACCCGGGACAATGAGCAGTTCTTC.

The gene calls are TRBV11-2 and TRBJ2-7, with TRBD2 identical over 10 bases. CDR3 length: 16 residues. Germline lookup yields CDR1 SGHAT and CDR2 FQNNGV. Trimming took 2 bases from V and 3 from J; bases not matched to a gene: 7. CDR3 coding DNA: TGTGCCAGCAGCTTAAGTTGGGCTAGCGGGGGCTACGAGCAGTACTTC. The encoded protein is CASSLSWASGGYEQYF.

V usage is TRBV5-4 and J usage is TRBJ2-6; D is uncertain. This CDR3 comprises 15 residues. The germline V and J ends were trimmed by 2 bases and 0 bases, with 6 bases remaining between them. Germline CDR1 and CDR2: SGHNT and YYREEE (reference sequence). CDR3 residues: CASSFFISGANVLTF. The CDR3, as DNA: TGTGCCAGCAGCTTTTTTATCTCTGGGGCCAACGTCCTGACTTTC.

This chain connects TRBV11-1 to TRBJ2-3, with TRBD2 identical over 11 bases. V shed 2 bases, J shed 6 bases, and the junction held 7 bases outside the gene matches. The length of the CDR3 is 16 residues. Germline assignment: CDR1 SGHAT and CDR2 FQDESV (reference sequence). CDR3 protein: CASSLRLAGSMDTQYF. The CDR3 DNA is TGTGCCAGCAGCTTAAGACTAGCGGGGAGTATGGATACGCAGTATTTT.

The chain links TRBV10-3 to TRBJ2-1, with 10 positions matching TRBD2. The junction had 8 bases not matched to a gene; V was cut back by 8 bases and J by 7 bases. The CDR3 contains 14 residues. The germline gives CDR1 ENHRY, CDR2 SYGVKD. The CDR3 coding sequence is TGTGCCATCGGTAAGGAACTAGCGGGGAATGAGCAGTTCTTC. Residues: CAIGKELAGNEQFF.

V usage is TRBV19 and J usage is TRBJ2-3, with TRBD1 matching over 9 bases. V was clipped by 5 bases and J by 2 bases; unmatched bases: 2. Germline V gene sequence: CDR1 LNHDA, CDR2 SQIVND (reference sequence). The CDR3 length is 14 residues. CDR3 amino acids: CASSGTGTTDTQYF. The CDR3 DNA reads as TGTGCCAGTAGTGGGACAGGGACCACAGATACGCAGTATTTT.

The CDR3 region is CASSSRGDRAYNEQFF. For the CDR3, the DNA is TGTGCCAGCAGCTCAAGGGGGGACAGAGCCTACAATGAGCAGTTCTTC. The rearrangement joins TRBV7-9 to TRBJ2-1, with a possible D match to TRBD1 (7 bases). This CDR3 contains 16 residues. In germline, CDR1 is SEHNR, CDR2 FQNEAQ (reference sequence). The V gene lost 4 bases and the J gene lost 2 bases, with 15 bases spanning the gap.

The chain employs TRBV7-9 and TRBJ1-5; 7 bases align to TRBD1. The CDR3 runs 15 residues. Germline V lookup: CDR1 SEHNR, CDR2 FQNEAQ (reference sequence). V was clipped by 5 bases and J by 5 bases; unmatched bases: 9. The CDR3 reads CASSAAGTAYQPQHF. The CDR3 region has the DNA TGTGCCAGCAGCGCAGCCGGGACAGCTTATCAGCCCCAGCATTTT.

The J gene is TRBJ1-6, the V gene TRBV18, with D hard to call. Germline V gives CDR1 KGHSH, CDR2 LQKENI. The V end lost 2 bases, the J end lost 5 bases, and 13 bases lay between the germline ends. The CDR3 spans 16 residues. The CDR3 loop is CASSPNGRADNSPLHF. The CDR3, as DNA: TGTGCCAGCTCACCAAATGGGAGGGCAGATAATTCACCCCTCCACTTT.

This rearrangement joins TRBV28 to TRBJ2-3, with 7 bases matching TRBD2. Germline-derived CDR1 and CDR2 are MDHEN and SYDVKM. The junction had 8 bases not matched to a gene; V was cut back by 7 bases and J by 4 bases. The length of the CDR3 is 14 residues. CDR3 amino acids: CASNVGGIADTQYF. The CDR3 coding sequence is TGTGCCAGCAATGTGGGAGGGATCGCAGATACGCAGTATTTT.

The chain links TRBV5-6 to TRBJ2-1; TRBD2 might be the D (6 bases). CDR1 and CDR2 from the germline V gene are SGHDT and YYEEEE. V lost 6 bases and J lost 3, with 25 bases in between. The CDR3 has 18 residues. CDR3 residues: CASIHSPIRGIYYNEQFF. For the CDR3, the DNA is TGTGCCAGCATTCATTCGCCCATCCGGGGGATTTACTACAATGAGCAGTTCTTC.

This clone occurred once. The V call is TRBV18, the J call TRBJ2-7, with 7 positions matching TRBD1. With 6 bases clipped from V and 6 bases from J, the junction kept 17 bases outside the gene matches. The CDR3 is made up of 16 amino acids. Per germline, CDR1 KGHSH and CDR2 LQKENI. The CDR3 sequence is CASSPGPRQGSGEQYF. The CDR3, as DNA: TGTGCCAGCTCCCCCGGCCCCAGACAGGGATCTGGCGAGCAGTACTTC.

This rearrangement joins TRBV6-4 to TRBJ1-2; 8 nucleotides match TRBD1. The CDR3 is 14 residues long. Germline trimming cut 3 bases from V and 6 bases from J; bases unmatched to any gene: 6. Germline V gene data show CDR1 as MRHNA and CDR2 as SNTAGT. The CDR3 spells CASSEQPGQDGYTF. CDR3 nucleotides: TGTGCCAGCAGTGAGCAACCGGGACAGGATGGCTACACCTTC.

The CDR3 DNA reads as TGTGCCAGCAGCTTGGATAGGGAGTTGTCTGGGGCCAACGTCCTGACTTTC. This codes for CASSLDRELSGANVLTF. The chain joins TRBV5-4 to TRBJ2-6, with TRBD2 as a possible D gene (5 bases). V lost 0 bases to trimming and J lost 1 base, with 11 bases between them. CDR3 length: 17 amino acids. In germline, CDR1 is SGHNT, CDR2 YYREEE (reference sequence).